The 20 T cell receptor beta chains given below trace back to one sample, sequenced in a study of spatial heterogeneity in lung cancer. Described time point: sample taken at primary tumor resection. TCRdb re-called the 5' RACE reads with MiXCR, one entry per CDR3 protein. Of roughly 3,000 distinct CDR3 sequences listed, about 12% are singletons. The antigens these receptors bind are not known. Study-wide points: Within tumors, counts of expanded alpha and beta TCRs tracked tumor mutation counts.

The input for sequencing was lung tumor tissue, taken at surgery. The source is a male donor with early-stage non-small cell lung cancer.

This clonotype is medium-sized (0.01 to 0.1%) by share. The rearrangement links TRBV5-1 to TRBJ2-7; D not resolved. The CDR3 is 14 amino acids. Trimming took off 4 bases at V and 2 bases at J, with 13 bases between the two ends. The germline V gene encodes CDR1 SGHRS and CDR2 YFSETQ. The CDR3 loop reads CASSLEVTPYEQYF. The CDR3 DNA is TGCGCCAGCAGCCTAGAGGTTACCCCCTACGAGCAGTACTTC.

This chain joins TRBV20-1 and TRBJ1-3, with 10 bases lining up with TRBD1. V was clipped by 5 bases and J by 7 bases; unmatched bases: 8. Germline loops: CDR1 DFQATT, CDR2 SNEGSKA (reference sequence). This CDR3 comprises 14 residues. Here the CDR3 DNA reads TGCAGTGCTGTTGGACAGGGGGGGATGAACACCATATATTTT. Amino acid sequence: CSAVGQGGMNTIYF.

This clonotype came up a few times. The V call is TRBV7-2, the J call TRBJ2-5; a weak D match, TRBD2 (6 bases). Per the germline V gene, CDR1 is SGHTA and CDR2 is FQGNSA. The CDR3 consists of 15 residues. Trimming removed 1 base at V and 1 base at J, with 10 bases between. The CDR3 reads CASSLGGTSQETQYF. CDR3 in DNA: TGTGCCAGCAGCTTAGGTGGGACTTCCCAAGAGACCCAGTACTTC.

This clonotype is medium-sized in the sample. The rearrangement joins TRBV20-1 to TRBJ2-1; 10 positions agree with TRBD2. This CDR3 comprises 15 residues. V was pared by 3 bases and J by 6 bases, with 8 bases of the junction left unmatched. Germline assignment: CDR1 DFQATT and CDR2 SNEGSKA (reference sequence). CDR3 sequence: CSARGPSGGPNEQFF. The CDR3 nucleotides read TGCAGTGCTAGGGGGCCTAGCGGGGGCCCCAATGAGCAGTTCTTC.

This clonotype is medium-sized (0.01 to 0.1%). The rearrangement joins TRBV7-8 to TRBJ2-2; D uncertain. The germline V and J ends were trimmed by 4 bases and 0 bases, with 6 bases remaining between them. The CDR3 extends over 14 amino acids. From germline, CDR1 is SGHVS and CDR2 FQNEAQ. The CDR3 here is CASSSPPNTGELFF. CDR3 nucleotide sequence: TGTGCCAGCAGCTCCCCCCCGAACACCGGGGAGCTGTTTTTT.

V and J are TRBV20-1 and TRBJ2-2; D is undetermined. Per the germline V gene, CDR1 is DFQATT and CDR2 is SNEGSKA (reference sequence). The CDR3 contains 13 residues. The germline V and J ends were trimmed by 4 bases and 3 bases, with 9 bases remaining between them. The CDR3 loop reads CSAKREHTGELFF. In nucleotides, the CDR3 is TGCAGTGCTAAACGAGAACACACCGGGGAGCTGTTTTTT.

By sample fraction, this clonotype is medium-sized (0.01 to 0.1%). The V call is TRBV7-2, the J call TRBJ2-3; 13 bases align to TRBD2. Germline CDR1 is SGHTA and CDR2 is FQGNSA. J was trimmed by 2 bases and V by 5 bases; bases with no gene match: 10. CDR3 length equals 18 residues. Here the CDR3 DNA reads TGTGCCAGCAGCCCTACTCGGACTAGCGGGGGCCTCACAGATACGCAGTATTTT. It translates to CASSPTRTSGGLTDTQYF.

By sample fraction, this clonotype is medium-sized. CDR3 coding DNA: TGTGCCTGGAGCGGATCCGGGACAGGGGTCCAAGAGACCCAGTACTTC. It specifies CAWSGSGTGVQETQYF. The V call is TRBV30, the J call TRBJ2-5, with 10 nucleotides matching TRBD1. CDR1 is GTSNPN, CDR2 SVGIG, per germline (reference sequence). V lost 3 bases to trimming and J lost 1 base; unmatched junction nucleotides: 8. This CDR3 comprises 16 residues.

In this sample, this clonotype is medium-sized (0.01 to 0.1%). The chain is built from TRBV9 and TRBJ2-5, with no clear D. The V end lost 0 bases, the J end lost 3 bases, and 3 bases lay between the germline ends. Germline V gene sequence: CDR1 SGDLS, CDR2 YYNGEE. The CDR3 sequence is 12 residues long. The CDR3 DNA sequence: TGTGCCAGCAGCGTAGGGGAAGAGACCCAGTACTTC. Translating gives CASSVGEETQYF.

This clonotype is medium-sized (0.01 to 0.1%) in the sample. The chain has TRBV5-6 and TRBJ2-7, with TRBD1 matching 7 bases. The CDR3 extends over 15 amino acids. Germline-derived CDR1 and CDR2 are SGHDT and YYEEEE. The trim removed 3 bases at V and 3 bases at J, leaving 9 bases unmatched. The CDR3 loop reads CASSWTGPGDYEQYF. The CDR3 DNA is TGTGCCAGCAGCTGGACAGGACCTGGGGACTACGAGCAGTACTTC.

This clonotype was counted a few times. This chain connects TRBV7-9 to TRBJ1-2; 7 bases align to TRBD1. Germline trimming cut 3 bases from V and 4 bases from J; bases unmatched to any gene: 2. The CDR3 length is 13 residues. Germline values: CDR1 SEHNR, CDR2 FQNEAQ (reference sequence). CDR3 bases: TGTGCCAGCAGCTTGGGACAGATCTATGGCTACACCTTC. It is translated as CASSLGQIYGYTF.

This clonotype is medium-sized by share. The chain couples TRBV27 to TRBJ2-3, with TRBD2 identical over 9 bases. V was pared by 5 bases and J by 1 base, with 22 bases of the junction left unmatched. Germline CDR1 reads MNHEY; CDR2 reads SMNVEV (reference sequence). The CDR3 length is 21 residues. For the CDR3, the DNA is TGTGCCAGCAGTCCGCGCCCAGCGGGAGGCTTACGGCGGGGGCGCACAGATACGCAGTATTTT. Translating gives CASSPRPAGGLRRGRTDTQYF.

This clonotype is medium-sized in the sample. The chain employs TRBV6-2 or TRBV6-3 and TRBJ2-7, with a tentative D call TRBD2 (5 bases). The CDR3 runs 14 residues. Germline values: CDR1 MNHEY, CDR2 SVGEGT. The V end was cut by 6 bases, the J end by 0 bases, with 12 bases between. The CDR3 reads CASSPLGNSYEQYF. The CDR3 nucleotides read TGTGCCAGCAGCCCACTCGGGAACTCCTACGAGCAGTACTTC.

This clonotype was seen more than once but under ten times. The chain joins TRBV11-2 to TRBJ2-7, with TRBD1 matching over 8 bases. The CDR3 length is 14 residues. J was trimmed by 13 bases and V by 5 bases; bases with no gene match: 16. Germline values: CDR1 SGHAT, CDR2 FQNNGV. CDR3 amino acids: CASSLVQGALHTYF. In DNA form, the CDR3 reads TGTGCCAGCAGCCTCGTCCAGGGGGCATTACATACTTACTTC.

This clonotype has a handful of counts. This chain joins TRBV7-8 and TRBJ2-1; TRBD2 aligns across 8 bases. CDR1 is SGHVS and CDR2 is FQNEAQ in the germline V gene. The V segment lost 3 bases and the J segment 9 bases; nucleotides outside the gene matches: 1. The CDR3 loop spans 12 amino acids. CDR3 amino acids: CASSFAGGEQFF. CDR3 DNA sequence: TGTGCCAGCAGCTTCGCGGGGGGTGAGCAGTTCTTC. The full variable domain, its missing parts supplied by reference TRBV7-8 and TRBJ2-1, is GAGVSQSPRYKVAKRGQDVALRCDPISGHVSLFWYQQALGQGPEFLTYFQNEAQLDKSGLPSDRFFAERPEGSVSTLKIQRTQQEDSAVYLCASSFAGGEQFFGPGTRLTVL.

This clonotype is judged medium-sized. The chain combines TRBV5-1 with TRBJ1-1; D remains unclear. The V end lost 7 bases, the J end lost 0 bases, and 13 bases lay between the germline ends. CDR1 is SGHRS, CDR2 YFSETQ, per germline. The CDR3 loop spans 14 amino acids. The DNA of the CDR3 is TGCGCCAGCGCCCGCTCGGCTATGAACACTGAAGCTTTCTTT. It yields the protein CASARSAMNTEAFF.

This clonotype is judged medium-sized. The V call is TRBV18, the J call TRBJ2-5; 7 positions agree with TRBD1. The V gene end was trimmed by 3 bases and the J gene end by 5 bases; junction bases not matched to a gene: 18. This CDR3 spans 18 amino acids. The V gene's germline CDR1 is KGHSH and CDR2 LQKENI. The CDR3 coding sequence is TGTGCCAGCTCACCTTTCCCCCTGCCGACAGGGAGCAGGGAGACCCAGTACTTC. Its protein product is CASSPFPLPTGSRETQYF.

This clonotype is judged medium-sized (0.01 to 0.1%). This rearrangement joins TRBV29-1 to TRBJ2-1; 8 bases match TRBD2. The ends lost 0 bases at V and 6 bases at J; junction bases unmatched: 7. Germline V gene data show CDR1 as SQVTM and CDR2 as ANQGSEA. CDR3 size: 15 residues. The CDR3 sequence is CSVEDWRGALNEQFF. The CDR3 DNA is TGCAGCGTTGAAGATTGGCGGGGGGCCCTCAATGAGCAGTTCTTC.

The chain employs TRBV3-1 and TRBJ2-1; D ambiguous. CDR3 size: 13 residues. The germline V gene has CDR1 LGHDT and CDR2 YNNKEL (reference sequence). Trimming removed 2 bases at V and 5 bases at J, with 7 bases between. The DNA of the CDR3 is TGTGCCAGCAGCCAAAATCGAAACAATGAGCAGTTCTTC. It translates to CASSQNRNNEQFF.

This clonotype is medium-sized in the sample. CDR3 in amino acids: CASSLTPQSGGTTFEQFF. The CDR3 region has the DNA TGTGCCAGCAGCCTCACCCCCCAGAGCGGGGGGACTACATTTGAGCAGTTCTTC. The V and J genes are TRBV7-6 and TRBJ2-1; TRBD2 agrees at 9 bases. Trimming at V came to 5 bases and at J to 9 bases, leaving 20 bases not matched to a gene. Per the germline V gene, CDR1 is SGHVS and CDR2 is FNYEAQ. The CDR3 sequence is 18 residues long.